This T cell receptor (beta chain) was retrieved from a study of T cells in Graves' hyperthyroidism and ophthalmopathy. The CDR3 runs to 14 residues. The ends lost 4 bases at V and 5 bases at J; junction bases unmatched: 8. From germline, CDR1 is GTSNPN and CDR2 SVGIG (reference sequence). Amplified regions were TCR beta CDR3 sequences from RNA transcripts. First-round RT-PCR targeting the TCR CDR3 was performed with the HTBI primer set. TCRdb re-analysed the multiplex PCR reads in MiXCR, keeping a single row per CDR3 protein. The table lists around 300,000 distinct CDR3 sequences, less than 30% of them singletons. The sample holds many counts of this clonotype.

Sequencing was done on a sample of blood. This TCR was recovered from a man aged 35 to 55 with Graves' hyperthyroidism that later progressed to Graves' ophthalmopathy. The J gene is TRBJ1-1, the V gene TRBV30; 9 bases agree with TRBD1. The CDR3 DNA is TGTGCCTGGATCACACAGGGGGCAAGGACTGAAGCTTTCTTT. Its protein is CAWITQGARTEAFF.